The T cell receptor (beta chain) under discussion was sequenced for a study of blood T cell repertoires in COVID-19. Study overall: COVID-19 samples from acute and convalescent phases originated in the United States, Italy and Spain. Sample material is recorded as cDNA or gDNA derived from T cells, B-cell-depleted T cells, or PBMCs.

How the authors handled the data: Reference gene primer amplification gave estimated nucleated cell counts. Measured with immunoSEQ multiplex PCR; TCRdb has only the in-frame clones, and not every one. V, J and clone size are those of that table, while D and trimming were read from the DNA. This repertoire shows tens of thousands of clones, roughly 78% found once; its top ten account for 10%. Trimming cost V 6 bases and J 3 bases; bases outside gene matches: 2. This CDR3 comprises 13 residues. Per germline, CDR1 SGHNT and CDR2 YYREEE (reference sequence). Sequenced material: peripheral blood. The chain employs TRBV5-4 and TRBJ2-3; 9 bases map to TRBD1. The sequence was obtained from a woman aged 70-85 years with acute or convalescent COVID-19. The CDR3 nucleotides are TGTGCCAGCAACGGACAGGGGACAGATACGCAGTATTTT. Translating gives CASNGQGTDTQYF.